The text below deals with one T cell receptor beta chain. Per germline, CDR1 LGHNA and CDR2 YSLEER. Between the trimmed V and J ends, which lost 3 bases and 5 bases, there was a span of 11 bases. The CDR3 length is 15 residues. This entry comes from a study of control samples from healthy donors and cancer patients. The repertoire was sequenced with immunoSEQ multiplex PCR; TCRdb's copy has only in-frame clones and lacks some. The profile shows 95,000 to 150,000 clones, around 87% of them singletons. The sequence was collected from a man aged 55 to 69 in good health. The chain carries TRBV4-3 and TRBJ1-6; possibly TRBD1 for D (6 bases). The sequencing input was blood. The CDR3 region has the DNA TGCGCCAGCAGCCACCCGGACAGAGATAATTCACCCCTCCACTTT. As protein: CASSHPDRDNSPLHF.